The 8 T cell receptor beta chains given below trace back to one sample, sequenced in a study of blood T cell repertoires in COVID-19. TCRdb's copy holds only in-frame clones and misses some; the assay was immunoSEQ multiplex PCR. Here the sample spans 200,000 to 300,000 clones, around nine tenths being singletons. Sequencing was done on a sample of peripheral blood. The receptors shown here come from a young man with active or convalescent COVID-19.

This clone was observed a few times. This chain uses TRBV11-2 with TRBJ2-2; a possible D gene is TRBD1 (5 bases). CDR1 and CDR2 from the germline V gene are SGHAT and FQNNGV. V lost 4 bases and J lost 1, with 10 bases in between. This CDR3 spans 15 amino acids. CDR3 in DNA: TGTGCCAGCAGCTCCCCCAGGGTGAACACCGGGGAGCTGTTTTTT. This translates into CASSSPRVNTGELFF.

This clone was seen only once. The chain employs TRBV12-3 or TRBV12-4 and TRBJ2-1, with D perhaps matching TRBD2 (5 bases). V gave up 1 base and J gave up 5 bases, with 6 bases separating them. This CDR3 comprises 13 residues. The CDR3 here is CASSLVGDNEQFF. The CDR3, as DNA: TGTGCCAGCAGTTTAGTCGGGGACAATGAGCAGTTCTTC.

There are a few counts of this clone. The J gene is TRBJ2-7, the V gene TRBV10-3, with D possibly matching TRBD2 (6 bases). The CDR3 extends over 15 amino acids. V was trimmed by 3 bases and J by 4 bases, leaving 16 bases between them. Germline V lookup: CDR1 ENHRY, CDR2 SYGVKD. In nucleotides, the CDR3 is TGTGCCATCAGTGAACCCTCGTTGAGCGGGTACGAGCAGTACTTC. It translates to CAISEPSLSGYEQYF.

The CDR3 DNA reads TGTGCCAGCACCCGACAGGGGCTGGACAATCAGCCCCAGCATTTT. The encoded protein is CASTRQGLDNQPQHF. The chain employs TRBV2 and TRBJ1-5; TRBD1 matches 8 bases. The junction had 8 bases not matched to a gene; V was cut back by 7 bases and J by 3 bases. CDR1 is SNHLY and CDR2 is FYNNEI in the germline V gene. The CDR3 is 15 amino acids.

This clone was counted between two and nine times. The rearrangement uses TRBV2 and TRBJ2-2; 9 positions agree with TRBD1. V gave up 7 bases and J gave up 7 bases; unmatched junction bases: 4. From germline, CDR1 is SNHLY and CDR2 FYNNEI. The CDR3 is made up of 13 amino acids. CDR3 amino acids: CASKGQGHGELFF. The CDR3 nucleotides are TGTGCCAGCAAGGGACAGGGACACGGGGAGCTGTTTTTT. Full variable domain (rest looked up from reference TRBV2 and TRBJ2-2): EPEVTQTPSHQVTQMGQEVILRCVPISNHLYFYWYRQILGQKVEFLVSFYNNEISEKSEIFDDQFSVERPDGSNFTLKIRSTKLEDSAMYFCASKGQGHGELFFGEGSRLTVL.

The sample holds a few counts of this clone. The rearrangement uses TRBV18 and TRBJ1-1; no reliable D call. Between the trimmed V and J ends, which lost 2 bases and 0 bases, there was a span of 7 bases. CDR3 length: 14 residues. CDR1 and CDR2 (germline): KGHSH, LQKENI. The CDR3, as DNA: TGTGCCAGCTCACCAACTAACATGAACACTGAAGCTTTCTTT. Translation: CASSPTNMNTEAFF. Combining the CDR3 with reference TRBV18 and TRBJ1-1 gives the whole variable domain NAGVMQNPRHLVRRRGQEARLRCSPMKGHSHVYWYRQLPEEGLKFMVYLQKENIIDESGMPKERFSAEFPKEGPSILRIQQVVRGDSAAYFCASSPTNMNTEAFFGQGTRLTVV.

The chain uses TRBV7-6 and TRBJ2-3; D is unclear. This CDR3 has 14 amino acids. V dropped 1 base and J dropped 4 bases, with 9 bases sitting between them. Germline V CDR1 and CDR2: SGHVS, FNYEAQ. CDR3 loop: CASSLGANADTQYF. The CDR3 DNA is TGTGCCAGCAGCTTAGGGGCGAATGCAGATACGCAGTATTTT.

This clone was observed a handful of times. The rearrangement joins TRBV6-2 or TRBV6-3 to TRBJ1-5; TRBD1 might be the D (6 bases). The CDR3 length is 15 residues. Germline V gene sequence: CDR1 MNHEY, CDR2 SVGEGT. V shed 6 bases and J shed 2 bases, with 14 bases lying between them. CDR3 sequence (DNA): TGTGCCAGCAGCCGACAGGCATCGGGCAATCAGCCCCAGCATTTT. Encoded protein: CASSRQASGNQPQHF.